A single sample is the source of the 7 T cell receptor beta chains below, sequenced in a study of blood T cells in healthy people across ages. Primed by a sample-barcoded 5' primer and a J-beta primer mix, a second PCR proceeded for 7 to 11 cycles. TCRdb reprocessed the 5' RACE reads via MiXCR and lists one record per CDR3 protein. The data hold 760,000 or so distinct CDR3 sequences, with 25% observed a single time. The same data also contributed to another study, on T cells of mothers and their children.

Sequenced sample: blood. These receptors were obtained from a boy younger than 18 in good health.

This clonotype was counted between two and nine times. The chain employs TRBV5-1 and TRBJ2-7; D ambiguous. Trimming took off 0 bases at V and 6 bases at J, with 7 bases between the two ends. The germline V gene encodes CDR1 SGHRS and CDR2 YFSETQ. The CDR3 is 12 residues long. The CDR3: CASSLAYSEQYF. The CDR3 region has the DNA TGCGCCAGCAGCTTGGCCTACAGCGAGCAGTACTTC.

J is TRBJ2-3 and V is TRBV27; 10 bases are a match to TRBD1. The V and J ends lost 11 bases and 7 bases, in that order; junction bases with no gene match: 15. The CDR3 covers 15 residues. Germline V gene sequence: CDR1 MNHEY, CDR2 SMNVEV (reference sequence). CDR3 sequence reads: CASKDRGTGAYTQYF. CDR3 DNA sequence: TGTGCCTCCAAAGATAGGGGGACAGGGGCTTATACGCAGTATTTT.

The sample holds a few counts of this clonotype. This rearrangement joins TRBV5-1 to TRBJ2-7; 7 nucleotides line up with TRBD1. The CDR3 is 15 amino acids. The germline CDR1 and CDR2 sequences are SGHRS and YFSETQ. J was trimmed by 3 bases and V by 0 bases; bases with no gene match: 6. CDR3 protein: CASSLAVGTVYEQYF. The CDR3 coding sequence is TGCGCCAGCAGCTTGGCCGTCGGGACAGTCTACGAGCAGTACTTC. The entire variable domain, with the rest obtained from reference TRBV5-1 and TRBJ2-7, is as follows: KAGVTQTPRYLIKTRGQQVTLSCSPISGHRSVSWYQQTPGQGLQFLFEYFSETQRNKGNFPGRFSGRQFSNSRSEMNVSTLELGDSALYLCASSLAVGTVYEQYFGPGTRLTVT.

This clonotype occurred once. The gene calls are TRBV9 and TRBJ2-3, with 7 positions matching TRBD2. V lost 2 bases and J lost 0; bases outside the gene matches: 6. The CDR3 consists of 16 residues. From germline, CDR1 is SGDLS and CDR2 YYNGEE. CDR3 loop: CASSVGTTPSTDTQYF. The DNA of the CDR3 is TGTGCCAGCAGCGTCGGGACTACCCCCAGCACAGATACGCAGTATTTT.

The V and J genes are TRBV28 and TRBJ2-2; TRBD2 aligns across 13 bases. The CDR3 is made up of 16 amino acids. The ends lost 5 bases at V and 6 bases at J; junction bases unmatched: 6. Germline V gene lookup returns CDR1 MDHEN and CDR2 SYDVKM. CDR3 sequence reads: CASSPFGLAGAGELFF. Written as DNA, the CDR3 is TGTGCCAGCAGTCCGTTCGGACTAGCGGGAGCCGGGGAGCTGTTTTTT.

The chain combines TRBV24-1 with TRBJ1-4; possibly TRBD1 for D (5 bases). This CDR3 comprises 14 residues. CDR1 is KGHDR and CDR2 is SFDVKD in the germline V gene. V lost 4 bases, J lost 8 bases, and 13 bases lay in between. CDR3 coding DNA: TGTGCCACCAGTGAGAGTCAGGGAGACGAAAAACTGTTTTTT. Encoded protein: CATSESQGDEKLFF.

This clonotype has a handful of counts. This chain connects TRBV12-3 or TRBV12-4 to TRBJ2-1, with 8 bases that match TRBD1. The junction had 5 bases not matched to a gene; V was cut back by 4 bases and J by 9 bases. This CDR3 has 13 amino acids. CDR3: CASSSQGAGEQFF. CDR3 bases: TGTGCCAGCAGTTCTCAGGGGGCAGGTGAGCAGTTCTTC.